The present T cell receptor beta chain was sequenced within a study of cytomegalovirus exposure and HLA in healthy donors. The assay was immunoSEQ multiplex PCR, and TCRdb's table has in-frame clones only and misses some. The sample has about 140,000 clones, roughly nine tenths seen once; the top ten hold less than 3%. The CDR3 runs to 15 residues. In germline, CDR1 is MNHEY, CDR2 SVGAGI. The trim removed 5 bases at V and 4 bases at J, leaving 3 bases unmatched. This TCR came from a young man in good health and CMV-seronegative. The V call is TRBV6-5, the J call TRBJ2-5; TRBD2 aligns across 14 bases. The sample consisted of PBMCs. CDR3 protein: CASSPGTSGGETQYF. The CDR3 coding sequence is TGTGCCAGCAGTCCCGGGACTAGCGGGGGAGAGACCCAGTACTTC.